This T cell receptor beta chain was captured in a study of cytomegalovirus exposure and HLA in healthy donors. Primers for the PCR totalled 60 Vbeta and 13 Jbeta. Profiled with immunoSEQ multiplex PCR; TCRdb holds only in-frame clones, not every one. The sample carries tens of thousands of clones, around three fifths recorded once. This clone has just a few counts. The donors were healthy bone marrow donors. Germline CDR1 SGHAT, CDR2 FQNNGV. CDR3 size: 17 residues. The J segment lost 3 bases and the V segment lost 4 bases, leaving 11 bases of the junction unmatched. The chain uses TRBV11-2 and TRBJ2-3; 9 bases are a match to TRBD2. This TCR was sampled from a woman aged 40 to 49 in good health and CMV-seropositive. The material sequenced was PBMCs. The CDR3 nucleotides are TGTGCCAGCAGCTCCCAGTTGGGCAGCGGGAGGACAGATACGCAGTATTTT. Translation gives CASSSQLGSGRTDTQYF.